This T cell receptor (beta chain) was retrieved from a study of beta chain features in type 1 diabetes. What was sequenced were expressed TCRB transcripts, since all of the isolated RNA had been reverse transcribed. The data were produced by immunoSEQ multiplex PCR, yet TCRdb's version contains in-frame clones alone and is incomplete. The sample carries approximately 140,000 clones, less than 10% recorded once. Study-wide points: Among patients with Type 1 diabetes, TCRB CDR3s were moderately but significantly shorter in every one of the four CD4+ subsets. cDNA-based sequencing might over-represent cells highly expressing TCR.

Germline V lookup: CDR1 LNHDA, CDR2 SQIVND (reference sequence). V lost 8 bases and J 7 bases, leaving 20 bases between the germline ends. This CDR3 contains 14 residues. Purities over 95% were achieved in all sorted populations. On this clone: Its antigen is unknown.

The source material was central memory CD4+ T cells from blood. The TCR sequence derives from a woman between 35 and 50 years old in good health. The genes are TRBV19 and TRBJ1-1, with D unclear. This CDR3 is CASGSHDLRSEAFF. The CDR3 DNA is TGTGCCAGTGGGAGTCACGATTTGAGGAGTGAAGCTTTCTTT. Complete variable domain (other parts from reference TRBV19 and TRBJ1-1): DGGITQSPKYLFRKEGQNVTLSCEQNLNHDAMYWYRQDPGQGLRLIYYSQIVNDFQKGDIAEGYSVSREKKESFPLTVTSAQKNPTAFYLCASGSHDLRSEAFFGQGTRLTVV.